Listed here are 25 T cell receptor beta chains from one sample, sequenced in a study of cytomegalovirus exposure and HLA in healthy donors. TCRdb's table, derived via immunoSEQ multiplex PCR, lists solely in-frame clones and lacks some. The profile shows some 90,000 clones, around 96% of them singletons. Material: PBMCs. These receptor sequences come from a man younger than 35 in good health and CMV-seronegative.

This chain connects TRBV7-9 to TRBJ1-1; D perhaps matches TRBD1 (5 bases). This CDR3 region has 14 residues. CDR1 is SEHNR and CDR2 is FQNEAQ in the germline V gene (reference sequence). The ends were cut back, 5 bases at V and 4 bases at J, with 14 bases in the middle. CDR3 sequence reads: CASSNFGAGTEAFF. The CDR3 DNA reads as TGTGCCAGCAGCAACTTTGGGGCCGGCACTGAAGCTTTCTTT.

The CDR3 spells CASSLGTGRDTEAFF. The CDR3, as DNA: TGTGCCAGCAGCTTAGGGACAGGGAGGGACACTGAAGCTTTCTTT. This chain joins TRBV7-9 and TRBJ1-1, with TRBD1 matching 8 bases. The CDR3 is 15 residues long. The ends lost 1 base at V and 3 bases at J; junction bases unmatched: 4. Per germline, CDR1 SEHNR and CDR2 FQNEAQ (reference sequence). Full variable domain (rest looked up from reference TRBV7-9 and TRBJ1-1): DTGVSQNPRHKITKRGQNVTFRCDPISEHNRLYWYRQTLGQGPEFLTYFQNEAQLEKSRLLSDRFSAERPKGSFSTLEIQRTEQGDSAMYLCASSLGTGRDTEAFFGQGTRLTVV.

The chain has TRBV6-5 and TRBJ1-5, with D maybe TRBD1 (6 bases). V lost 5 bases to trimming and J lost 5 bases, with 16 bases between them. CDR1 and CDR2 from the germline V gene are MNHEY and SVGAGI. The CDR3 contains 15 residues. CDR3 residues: CASSPGGGADQPQHF. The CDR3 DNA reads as TGTGCCAGCAGTCCCGGGGGGGGCGCTGATCAGCCCCAGCATTTT.

The CDR3 reads CASSSAAGANYGYTF. CDR3 nucleotide sequence: TGTGCCAGCAGTTCCGCCGCCGGGGCTAACTATGGCTACACCTTC. The rearrangement links TRBV27 to TRBJ1-2, with D hard to call. Trimming left V 4 bases short and J 0 bases short, with 12 bases between. Germline V gene sequence: CDR1 MNHEY, CDR2 SMNVEV (reference sequence). The CDR3 covers 15 residues.

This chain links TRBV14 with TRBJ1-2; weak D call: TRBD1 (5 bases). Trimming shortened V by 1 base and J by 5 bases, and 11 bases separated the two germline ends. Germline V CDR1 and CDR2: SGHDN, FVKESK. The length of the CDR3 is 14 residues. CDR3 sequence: CASSQVGLTYGYTF. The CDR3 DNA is TGTGCCAGCAGCCAAGTGGGGCTTACTTATGGCTACACCTTC.

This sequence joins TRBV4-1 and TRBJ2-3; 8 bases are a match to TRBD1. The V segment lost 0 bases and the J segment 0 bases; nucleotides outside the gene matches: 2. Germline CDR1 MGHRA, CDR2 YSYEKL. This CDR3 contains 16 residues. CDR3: CASSQEDRASTDTQYF. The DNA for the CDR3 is TGCGCCAGCAGCCAAGAGGACAGGGCTAGCACAGATACGCAGTATTTT.

For the CDR3, the DNA is TGTGCCAGCAGTTACAGGACTAGTAGAGAAGAGACCCAGTACTTC. It translates to CASSYRTSREETQYF. The chain is built from TRBV6-5 and TRBJ2-5; 7 bases fit TRBD2. This CDR3 region has 15 residues. Germline lookup yields CDR1 MNHEY and CDR2 SVGAGI. The ends lost 2 bases at V and 3 bases at J; junction bases unmatched: 6.

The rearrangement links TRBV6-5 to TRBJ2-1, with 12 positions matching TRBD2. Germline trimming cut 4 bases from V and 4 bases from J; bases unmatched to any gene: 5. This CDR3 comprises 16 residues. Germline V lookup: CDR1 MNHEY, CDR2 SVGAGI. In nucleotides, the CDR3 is TGTGCCAGCAGTTCCCGACTAGCGGGGGCTTACAATGAGCAGTTCTTC. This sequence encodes CASSSRLAGAYNEQFF.

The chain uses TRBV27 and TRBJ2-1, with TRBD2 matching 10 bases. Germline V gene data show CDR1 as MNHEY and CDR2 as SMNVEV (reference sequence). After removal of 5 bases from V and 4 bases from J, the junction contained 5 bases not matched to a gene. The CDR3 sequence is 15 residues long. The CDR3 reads CASSPTSGRYNEQFF. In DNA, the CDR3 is TGTGCCAGCAGTCCGACTAGCGGGCGATACAATGAGCAGTTCTTC.

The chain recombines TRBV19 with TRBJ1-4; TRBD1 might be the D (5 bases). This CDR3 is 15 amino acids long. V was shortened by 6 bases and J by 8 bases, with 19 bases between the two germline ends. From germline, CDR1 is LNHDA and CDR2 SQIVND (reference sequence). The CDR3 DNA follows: TGTGCCAGTAGCCGAGAAGGGGCGTATGGGGAAAAACTGTTTTTT. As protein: CASSREGAYGEKLFF.

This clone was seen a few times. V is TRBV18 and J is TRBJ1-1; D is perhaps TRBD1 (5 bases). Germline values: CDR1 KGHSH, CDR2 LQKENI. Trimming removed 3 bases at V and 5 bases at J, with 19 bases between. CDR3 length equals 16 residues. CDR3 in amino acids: CASSPDSSDLGTEAFF. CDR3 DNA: TGTGCCAGCTCACCTGACAGCTCTGACCTAGGGACTGAAGCTTTCTTT.

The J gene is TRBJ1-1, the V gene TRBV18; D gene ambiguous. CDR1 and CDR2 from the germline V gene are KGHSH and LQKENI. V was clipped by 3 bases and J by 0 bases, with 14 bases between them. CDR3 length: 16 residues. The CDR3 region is CASSPQPGNMNTEAFF. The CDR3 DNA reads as TGTGCCAGCTCACCTCAACCGGGAAACATGAACACTGAAGCTTTCTTT. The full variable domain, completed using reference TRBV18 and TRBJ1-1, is NAGVMQNPRHLVRRRGQEARLRCSPMKGHSHVYWYRQLPEEGLKFMVYLQKENIIDESGMPKERFSAEFPKEGPSILRIQQVVRGDSAAYFCASSPQPGNMNTEAFFGQGTRLTVV.

This CDR3 reads CASSQDRTGETYEQYF. CDR3 nucleotides: TGCGCCAGCAGCCAAGACAGGACAGGGGAAACCTACGAGCAGTACTTC. The J gene is TRBJ2-7, the V gene TRBV4-1, with 9 bases matching TRBD1. The CDR3 covers 16 residues. Germline CDR1 is MGHRA and CDR2 is YSYEKL. Trimming at V came to 0 bases and at J to 2 bases, leaving 5 bases not matched to a gene.

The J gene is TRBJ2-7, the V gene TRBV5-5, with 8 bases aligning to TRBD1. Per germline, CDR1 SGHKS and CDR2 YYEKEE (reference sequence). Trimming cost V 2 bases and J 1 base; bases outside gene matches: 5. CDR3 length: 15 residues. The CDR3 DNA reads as TGTGCCAGCAGCTTTGGGCAGGGGGCATCCTACGAGCAGTACTTC. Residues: CASSFGQGASYEQYF.

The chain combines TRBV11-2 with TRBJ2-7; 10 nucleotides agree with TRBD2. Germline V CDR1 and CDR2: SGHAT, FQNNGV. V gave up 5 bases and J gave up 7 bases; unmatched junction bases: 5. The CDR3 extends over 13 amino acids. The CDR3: CASSPSGRGEQYF. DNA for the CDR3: TGTGCCAGCAGCCCGAGCGGGAGGGGTGAGCAGTACTTC. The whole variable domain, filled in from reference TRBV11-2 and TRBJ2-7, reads EAGVAQSPRYKIIEKRQSVAFWCNPISGHATLYWYQQILGQGPKLLIQFQNNGVVDDSQLPKDRFSAERLKGVDSTLKIQPAKLEDSAVYLCASSPSGRGEQYFGPGTRLTVT.

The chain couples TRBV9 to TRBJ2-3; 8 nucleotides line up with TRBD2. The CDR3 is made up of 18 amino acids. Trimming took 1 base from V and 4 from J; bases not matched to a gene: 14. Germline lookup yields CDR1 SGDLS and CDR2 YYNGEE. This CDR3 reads CASSVSVVAGPPPDTQYF. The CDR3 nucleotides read TGTGCCAGCAGCGTATCTGTCGTAGCGGGACCTCCACCAGATACGCAGTATTTT.

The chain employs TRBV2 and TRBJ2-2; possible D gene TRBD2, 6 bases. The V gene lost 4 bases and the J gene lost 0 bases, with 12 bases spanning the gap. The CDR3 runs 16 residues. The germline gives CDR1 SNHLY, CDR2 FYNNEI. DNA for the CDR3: TGTGCCAGCAGTGTGTCTGGGGGGACGAACACCGGGGAGCTGTTTTTT. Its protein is CASSVSGGTNTGELFF.

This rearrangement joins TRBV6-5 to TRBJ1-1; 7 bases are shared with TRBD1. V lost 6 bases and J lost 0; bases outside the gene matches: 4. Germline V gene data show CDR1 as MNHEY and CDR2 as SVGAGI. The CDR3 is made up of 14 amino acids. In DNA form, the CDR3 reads TGTGCCAGCAGCCTGGGACAGATGAACACTGAAGCTTTCTTT. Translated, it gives CASSLGQMNTEAFF.

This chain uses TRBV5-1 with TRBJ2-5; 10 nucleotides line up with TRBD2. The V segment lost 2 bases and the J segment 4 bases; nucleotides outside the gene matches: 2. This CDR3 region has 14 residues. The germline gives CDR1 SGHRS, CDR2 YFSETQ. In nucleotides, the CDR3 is TGCGCCAGCAGCTTACTAGCGGGAAGAGAGACCCAGTACTTC. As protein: CASSLLAGRETQYF.

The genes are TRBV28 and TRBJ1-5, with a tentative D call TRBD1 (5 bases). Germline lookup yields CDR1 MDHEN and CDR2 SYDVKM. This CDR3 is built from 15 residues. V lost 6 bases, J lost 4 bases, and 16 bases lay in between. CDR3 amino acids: CASRNRPGENQPQHF. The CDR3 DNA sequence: TGTGCCAGCAGAAACCGACCGGGGGAGAATCAGCCCCAGCATTTT.

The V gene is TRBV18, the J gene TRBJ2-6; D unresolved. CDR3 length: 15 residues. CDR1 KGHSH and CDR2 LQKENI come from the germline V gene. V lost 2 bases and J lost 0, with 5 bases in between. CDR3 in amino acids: CASSPTRSGANVLTF. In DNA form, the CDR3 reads TGTGCCAGCTCACCAACACGCTCTGGGGCCAACGTCCTGACTTTC.

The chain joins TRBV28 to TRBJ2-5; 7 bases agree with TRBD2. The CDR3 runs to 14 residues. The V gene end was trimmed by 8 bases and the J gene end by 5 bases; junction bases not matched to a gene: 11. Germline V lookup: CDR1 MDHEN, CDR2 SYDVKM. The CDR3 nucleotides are TGTGCCAGCGCAAACCCAGGGAGGGCGGAGACCCAGTACTTC. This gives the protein CASANPGRAETQYF. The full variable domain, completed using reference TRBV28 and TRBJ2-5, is DVKVTQSSRYLVKRTGEKVFLECVQDMDHENMFWYRQDPGLGLRLIYFSYDVKMKEKGDIPEGYSVSREKKERFSLILESASTNQTSMYLCASANPGRAETQYFGPGTRLLVL.

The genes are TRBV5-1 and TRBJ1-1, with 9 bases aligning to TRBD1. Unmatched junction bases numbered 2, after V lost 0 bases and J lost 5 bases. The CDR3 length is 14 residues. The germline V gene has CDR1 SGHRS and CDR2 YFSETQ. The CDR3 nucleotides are TGCGCCAGCAGCTTGGAACAGGGGGCTACTGAAGCTTTCTTT. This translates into CASSLEQGATEAFF.

This CDR3 is CAWSAFGQLYQETQYF. For the CDR3, the DNA is TGTGCCTGGAGTGCATTCGGACAGTTGTACCAAGAGACCCAGTACTTC. This sequence joins TRBV30 and TRBJ2-5; the D gene is possibly TRBD1 (6 bases). CDR3 length equals 16 residues. CDR1 GTSNPN and CDR2 SVGIG come from the germline V gene (reference sequence). Trimming removed 1 base from V and 0 bases from J, with 15 bases in between.

The DNA for the CDR3 is TGTGCCAGCAGTTCCCCGTCGACTAGCGGTTCCTACGAGCAGTACTTC. It translates to CASSSPSTSGSYEQYF. The chain joins TRBV28 to TRBJ2-7; 9 bases map to TRBD2. Germline V gives CDR1 MDHEN, CDR2 SYDVKM. The trim removed 4 bases at V and 1 base at J, leaving 8 bases unmatched. The CDR3 runs to 16 residues.